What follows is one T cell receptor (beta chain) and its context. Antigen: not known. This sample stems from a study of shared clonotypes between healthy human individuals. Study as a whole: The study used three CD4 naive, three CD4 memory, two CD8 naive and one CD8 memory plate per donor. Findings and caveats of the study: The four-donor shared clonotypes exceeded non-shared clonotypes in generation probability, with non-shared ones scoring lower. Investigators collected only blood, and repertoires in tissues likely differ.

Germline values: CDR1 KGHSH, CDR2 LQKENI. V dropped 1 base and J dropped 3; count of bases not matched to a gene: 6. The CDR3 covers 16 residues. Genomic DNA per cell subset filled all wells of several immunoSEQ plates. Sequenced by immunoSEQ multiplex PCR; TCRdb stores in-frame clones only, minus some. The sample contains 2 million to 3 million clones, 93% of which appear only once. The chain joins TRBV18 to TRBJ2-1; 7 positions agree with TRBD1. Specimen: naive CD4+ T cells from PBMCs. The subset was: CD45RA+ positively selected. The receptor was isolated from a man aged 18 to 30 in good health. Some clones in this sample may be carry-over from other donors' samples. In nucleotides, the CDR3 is TGTGCCAGCTCACCACGAGGGGGCGAGGGCTACAATGAGCAGTTCTTC. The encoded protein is CASSPRGGEGYNEQFF.